The entry below gives a single T cell receptor beta chain sequence along with its context. The antigen is undetermined. This record belongs to a study of shared clonotypes between healthy human individuals. Turning to the study itself: Three men and a couple of women, aged 18 to 49, were donors. Points from the study as a whole: Sequencing depth was a factor that was expected to affect clonotype sharing among donors.

Germline V gene data show CDR1 as MNHNS and CDR2 as SASEGT. This CDR3 contains 15 residues. Trimming left V 4 bases short and J 3 bases short, with 16 bases between. Every immunoSEQ plate was one replicate of a subset's evenly spread DNA. The protocol was immunoSEQ multiplex PCR, while the TCRdb copy is restricted to in-frame clones and leaves out a portion. The table has more than 2 million clones, about 95% seen once. The naive CD8 fraction comprised CD45RO-negative cells positively selected for CCR7 and excluded terminally differentiated effector memory CD45RA+ cells. The source of this sequence is a man between 18 and 35 years old in good health. V gene TRBV6-1 combines with J gene TRBJ2-7, with D maybe TRBD1 (5 bases). Material: naive CD8+ T cells sorted from blood. The CDR3 nucleotides read TGTGCCAGCAGTGGTGCATTAGGGGATGGCTACGAGCAGTACTTC. Amino acid sequence: CASSGALGDGYEQYF.